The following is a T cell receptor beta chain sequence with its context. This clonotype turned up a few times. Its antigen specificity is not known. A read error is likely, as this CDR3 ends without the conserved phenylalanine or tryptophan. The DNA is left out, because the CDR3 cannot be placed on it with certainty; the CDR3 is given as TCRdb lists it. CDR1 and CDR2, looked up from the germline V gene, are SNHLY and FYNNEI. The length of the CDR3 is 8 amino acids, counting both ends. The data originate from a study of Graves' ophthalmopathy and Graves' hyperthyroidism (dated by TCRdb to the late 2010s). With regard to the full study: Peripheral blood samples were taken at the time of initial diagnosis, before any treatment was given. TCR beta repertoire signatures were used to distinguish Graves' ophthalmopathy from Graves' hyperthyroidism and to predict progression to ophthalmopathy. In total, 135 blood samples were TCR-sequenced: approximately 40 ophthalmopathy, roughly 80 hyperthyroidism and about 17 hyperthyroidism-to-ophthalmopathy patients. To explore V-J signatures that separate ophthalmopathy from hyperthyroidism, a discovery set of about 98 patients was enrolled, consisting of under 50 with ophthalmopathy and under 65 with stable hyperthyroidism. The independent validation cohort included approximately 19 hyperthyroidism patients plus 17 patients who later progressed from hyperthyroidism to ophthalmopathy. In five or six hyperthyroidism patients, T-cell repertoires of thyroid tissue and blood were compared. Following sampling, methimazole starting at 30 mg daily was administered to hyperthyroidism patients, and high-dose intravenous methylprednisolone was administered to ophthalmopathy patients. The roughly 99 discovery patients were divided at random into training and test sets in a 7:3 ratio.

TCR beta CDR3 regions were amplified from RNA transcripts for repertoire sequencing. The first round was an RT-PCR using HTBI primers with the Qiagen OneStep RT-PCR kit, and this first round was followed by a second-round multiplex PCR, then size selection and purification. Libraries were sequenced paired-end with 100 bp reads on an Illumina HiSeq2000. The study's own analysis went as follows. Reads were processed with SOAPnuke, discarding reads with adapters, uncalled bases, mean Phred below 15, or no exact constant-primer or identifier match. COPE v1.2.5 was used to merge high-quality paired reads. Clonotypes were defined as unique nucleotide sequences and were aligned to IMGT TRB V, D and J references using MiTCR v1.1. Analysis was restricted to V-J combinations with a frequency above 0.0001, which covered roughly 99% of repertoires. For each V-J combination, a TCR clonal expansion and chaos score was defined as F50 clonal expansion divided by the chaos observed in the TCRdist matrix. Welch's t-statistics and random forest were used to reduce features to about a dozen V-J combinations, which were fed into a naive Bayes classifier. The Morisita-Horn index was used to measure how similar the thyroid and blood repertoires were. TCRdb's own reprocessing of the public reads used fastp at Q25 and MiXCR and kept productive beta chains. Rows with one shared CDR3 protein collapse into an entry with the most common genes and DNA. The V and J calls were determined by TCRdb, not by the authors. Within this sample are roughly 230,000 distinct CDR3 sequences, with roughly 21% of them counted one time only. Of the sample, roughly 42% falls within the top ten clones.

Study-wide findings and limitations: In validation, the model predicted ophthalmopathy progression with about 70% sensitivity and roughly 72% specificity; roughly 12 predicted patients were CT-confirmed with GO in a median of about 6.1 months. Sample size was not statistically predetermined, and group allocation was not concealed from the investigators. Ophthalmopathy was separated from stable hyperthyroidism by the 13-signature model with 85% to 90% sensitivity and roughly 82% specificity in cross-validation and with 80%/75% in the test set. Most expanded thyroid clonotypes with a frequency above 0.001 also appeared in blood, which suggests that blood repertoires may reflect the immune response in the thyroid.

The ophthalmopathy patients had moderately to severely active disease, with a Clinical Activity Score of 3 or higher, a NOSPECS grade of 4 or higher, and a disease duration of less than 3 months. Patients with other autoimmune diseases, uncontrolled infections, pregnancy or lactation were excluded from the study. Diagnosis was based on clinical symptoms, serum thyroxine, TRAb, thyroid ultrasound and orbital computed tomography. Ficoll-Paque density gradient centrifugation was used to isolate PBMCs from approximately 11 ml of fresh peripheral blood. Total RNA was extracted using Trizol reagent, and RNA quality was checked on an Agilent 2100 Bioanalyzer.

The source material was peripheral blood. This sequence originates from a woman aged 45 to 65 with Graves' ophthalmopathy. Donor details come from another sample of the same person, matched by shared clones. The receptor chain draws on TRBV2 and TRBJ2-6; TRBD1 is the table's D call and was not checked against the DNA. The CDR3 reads CASSDWAT.